This T cell receptor (beta chain) comes out of a study of control samples from healthy donors and cancer patients. The assay was immunoSEQ multiplex PCR, and TCRdb's table has in-frame clones only and misses some. The table lists 96,000 or so clones, over 90% of them singletons. Germline V CDR1 and CDR2: WNHNN, SYGVQD (reference sequence). CDR3 size: 14 residues. Trimming stripped 10 bases from V and 7 bases from J, with 23 bases between. This receptor was taken from a man younger than 35 in good health. The chain uses TRBV10-1 and TRBJ2-7; tentatively, D is TRBD2 (5 bases). Sequencing was carried out using blood. The CDR3 sequence is CANVVEEASWEQYF. The DNA for the CDR3 is TGCGCCAATGTGGTCGAGGAGGCTAGTTGGGAGCAGTACTTC.